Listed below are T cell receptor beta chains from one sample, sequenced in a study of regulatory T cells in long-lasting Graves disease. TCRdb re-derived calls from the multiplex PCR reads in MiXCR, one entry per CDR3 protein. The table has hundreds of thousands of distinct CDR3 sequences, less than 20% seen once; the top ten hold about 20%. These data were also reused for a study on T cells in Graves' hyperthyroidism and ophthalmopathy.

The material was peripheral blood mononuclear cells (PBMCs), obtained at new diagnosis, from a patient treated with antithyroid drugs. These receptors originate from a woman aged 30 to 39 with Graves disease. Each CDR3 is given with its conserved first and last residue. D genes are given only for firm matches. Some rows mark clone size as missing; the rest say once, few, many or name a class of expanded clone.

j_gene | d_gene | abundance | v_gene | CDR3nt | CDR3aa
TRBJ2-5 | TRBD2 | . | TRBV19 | TGTGCCAGTAGCGGGACTAGTTTCCAGACCCAGTACTTC | CASSGTSFQTQYF
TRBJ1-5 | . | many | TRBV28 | TGTGCCAGCAGTTTCCTACACGGAAAGCCCCAGCATTTT | CASSFLHGKPQHF
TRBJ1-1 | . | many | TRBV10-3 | TGTGCCACCCGGGACGGCACTGAAGCTTTCTTT | CATRDGTEAFF
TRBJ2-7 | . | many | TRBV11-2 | TGTGCCAGCAGCTTTTTGGCCGGTCAGGGACCCTACGAGCAGTACTTC | CASSFLAGQGPYEQYF
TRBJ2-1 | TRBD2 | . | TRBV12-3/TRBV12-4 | TGTGCCAGCAGTCCCTTGGGACTAGCGGGAGTAAGAAATGAGCAGTTCTTC | CASSPLGLAGVRNEQFF
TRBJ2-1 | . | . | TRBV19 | TGTGCCAGTAGTATAGGTCCGGGCGATGAGCAGTTCTTC | CASSIGPGDEQFF
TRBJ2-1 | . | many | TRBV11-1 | TGTGCCAGCAGCTTAGCGCGGACGTCCGGTGAGCAGTTCTTC | CASSLARTSGEQFF
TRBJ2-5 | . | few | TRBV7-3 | TGTGCCAGCAGCTTAACCGGGGGGCGCGGGGAGACCCAGTACTTC | CASSLTGGRGETQYF
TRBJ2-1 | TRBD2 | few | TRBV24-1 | TGTGCCACCAGTGCTCTAGCGGGAGGCAGGGATGAGCAGTTCTTC | CATSALAGGRDEQFF
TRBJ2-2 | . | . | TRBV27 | TGTGCCACCCTGGGCAGTACTAACACCGGGGAGCTGTTTTTT | CATLGSTNTGELFF
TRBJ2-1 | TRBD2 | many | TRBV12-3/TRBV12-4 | TGTGCCAGCAGTTTAATCCTAGCGGGAGAGAATGAGCAGTTCTTC | CASSLILAGENEQFF
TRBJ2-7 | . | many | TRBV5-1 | TGCGCCAGCAGCCTTTCGCCTCCAACCTACGAGCAGTACTTC | CASSLSPPTYEQYF
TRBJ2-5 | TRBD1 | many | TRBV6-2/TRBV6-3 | TGTGCCAGCGGCACACAGGGGGCAGTGGTGGGGACCCAGTACTTC | CASGTQGAVVGTQYF
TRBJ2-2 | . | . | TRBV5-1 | TGCGCCAGCAGCCCTCTACCCGGGGTCGGATCCGGGGAGCTGTTTTTT | CASSPLPGVGSGELFF
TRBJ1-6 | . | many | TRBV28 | TGTGCCAGTTCAGGGTTAATTGGATCACCCCTCCACTTT | CASSGLIGSPLHF
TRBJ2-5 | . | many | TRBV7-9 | TGTGCCAGCAGCCCCTGGGGGGACACGATACAAGAGACCCAGTACTTC | CASSPWGDTIQETQYF
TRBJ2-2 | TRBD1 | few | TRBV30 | TGTGCCTGGAGGTCCCTCGGGACAGGAGGCACCGGGGAGCTGTTTTTT | CAWRSLGTGGTGELFF
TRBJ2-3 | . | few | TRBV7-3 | TGTGCCAGCTCCCCCTTGCGGGCTAGCACAGATACGCAGTATTTT | CASSPLRASTDTQYF
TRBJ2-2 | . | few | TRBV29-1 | TGCAGCGTTGAAGACGGGGCAGATCGAACCGGGGAGCTGTTTTTT | CSVEDGADRTGELFF
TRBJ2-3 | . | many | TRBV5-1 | TGCGCCAGCAGAGTGGCAGGGGACGATACGCAGTATTTT | CASRVAGDDTQYF
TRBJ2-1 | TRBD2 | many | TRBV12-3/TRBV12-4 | TGTGCCAGCAGTCCTTTGACTAGCGGGAGGGCGAATGAGCAGTTCTTC | CASSPLTSGRANEQFF
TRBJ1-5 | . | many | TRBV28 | TGTGCCAGCTGGCGAAGGGGGGGCGGGAATCAGCCCCAGCATTTT | CASWRRGGGNQPQHF
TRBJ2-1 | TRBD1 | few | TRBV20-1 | TGCAGTGCTAGAGGGCCAATGACAGGGTTCTCCGATGAGCAGTTCTTC | CSARGPMTGFSDEQFF
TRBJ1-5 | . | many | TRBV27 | TGTGCCAGCCGCGCAGGACTGAGCAATCAGCCCCAGCATTTT | CASRAGLSNQPQHF
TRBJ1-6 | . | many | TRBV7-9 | TGTGCCAGCAGCTTAGGCGGCCAGACCTATAATTCACCCCTCCACTTT | CASSLGGQTYNSPLHF
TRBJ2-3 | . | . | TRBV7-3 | TGTGCCAGCAGCGCCACCCCACAGCCCACAGATACGCAGTATTTT | CASSATPQPTDTQYF
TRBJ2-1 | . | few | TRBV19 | TGTGCCAGTAGTATAAGGAGGAAGCGAAGCATAGATGAGCAGTTCTTC | CASSIRRKRSIDEQFF
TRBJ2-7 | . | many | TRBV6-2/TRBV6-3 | TGTGCCAGCTCTAGAAGTGGGCGCGCGGGGGCGTGGGAGCAGTACTTC | CASSRSGRAGAWEQYF
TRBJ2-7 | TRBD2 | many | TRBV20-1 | TGCAGTGCTGCCCTGCCGCTAGCGGGATCCTACGAGCAGTACTTC | CSAALPLAGSYEQYF
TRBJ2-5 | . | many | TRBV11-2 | TGTGCCAGCAGCTTTGGGGAGGCGGAGACCCAGTACTTC | CASSFGEAETQYF
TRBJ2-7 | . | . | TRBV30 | TGTGCCTGGAGTGTTGGGGGTGCACGCTCCTACGAGCAGTACTTC | CAWSVGGARSYEQYF
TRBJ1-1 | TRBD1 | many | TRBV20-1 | TGCAGTGCTAGCAGGGGGGCTGAAGCTTTCTTT | CSASRGAEAFF
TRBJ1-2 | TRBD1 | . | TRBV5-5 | TGTGCCAGCACCACAGGGGAGGGCTATGGCTACACCTTC | CASTTGEGYGYTF
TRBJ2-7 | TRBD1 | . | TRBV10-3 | TGTGCCATCAAGGGACAGGAGAGCTCCTACGAGCAGTACTTC | CAIKGQESSYEQYF
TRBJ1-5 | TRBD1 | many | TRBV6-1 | TGTGCCAGCAGGGGACAGGGCAATCAGCCCCAGCATTTT | CASRGQGNQPQHF
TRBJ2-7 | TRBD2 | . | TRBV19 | TGTGCCAGTAAAGGAGACGAGCGGGAGCCCGGCGAGCAGTACTTC | CASKGDEREPGEQYF
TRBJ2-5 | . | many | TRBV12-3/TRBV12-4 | TGTGCCAGCAGCCAAAGACTTGTCCAAGAGACCCAGTACTTC | CASSQRLVQETQYF
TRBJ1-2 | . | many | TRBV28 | TGTGCCAGCAGTTCGCTACAGGGTAGTGGCTACACCTTC | CASSSLQGSGYTF
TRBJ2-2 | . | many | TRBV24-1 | TGTGCCACCAGTGATCCCGGATCGGGGGCCGGGGAGCTGTTTTTT | CATSDPGSGAGELFF
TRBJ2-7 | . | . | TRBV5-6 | TGTGCCAGCAGCTCCGCGAGAGGGGTGGAGCAGTACTTC | CASSSARGVEQYF
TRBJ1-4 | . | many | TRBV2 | TGTGCCAGCAGAATACTCCTTGACGGAAAACTGTTTTTT | CASRILLDGKLFF
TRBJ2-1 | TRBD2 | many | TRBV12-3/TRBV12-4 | TGTGCCAGCAGTTCGGAGACTAGCGGGAGAATCAATGAGCAGTTCTTC | CASSSETSGRINEQFF
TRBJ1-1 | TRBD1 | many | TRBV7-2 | TGTGCCAGCAGCTTCCTGGGACAGGTGAACACTGAAGCTTTCTTT | CASSFLGQVNTEAFF
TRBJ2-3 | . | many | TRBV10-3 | TGTGCCATCGGAAAGAATGAGGGCACAGATACGCAGTATTTT | CAIGKNEGTDTQYF
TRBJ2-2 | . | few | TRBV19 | TGTGCCAGTACAATGGGGGACCCCCACGCCGGGGAGCTGTTTTTT | CASTMGDPHAGELFF
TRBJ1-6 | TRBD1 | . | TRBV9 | TGTGCCAGCAGCGGAGGGACAGCTAATAATTCACCCCTCCACTTT | CASSGGTANNSPLHF
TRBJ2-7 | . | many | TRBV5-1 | TGCGCCAGCAGCTTGAGTGCGGAATCCTACGAGCAGTACTTC | CASSLSAESYEQYF
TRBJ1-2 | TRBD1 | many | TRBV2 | TGTGCCAGCAGTGAGACCCGGGACAGGGCCCCCAATGGCTACACCTTC | CASSETRDRAPNGYTF
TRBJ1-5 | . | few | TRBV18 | TGTGCCAGCTCACTGGGCGGGTTTCAGCCCCAGCATTTT | CASSLGGFQPQHF
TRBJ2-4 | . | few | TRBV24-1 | TGTGCCACCAGTGATTCTGGGGTTCAGGGAAACATTCAGTACTTC | CATSDSGVQGNIQYF
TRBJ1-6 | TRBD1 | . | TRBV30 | TGTGCCTGGAGCCTCCAGGACAGGGCACGGAGCTCCTATAATTCACCCCTCCACTTT | CAWSLQDRARSSYNSPLHF
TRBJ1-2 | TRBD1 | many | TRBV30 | TGTGCCTGGACATATATACAGGGGGCAGGTGGCTACACCTTC | CAWTYIQGAGGYTF
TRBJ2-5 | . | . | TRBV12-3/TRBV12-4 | TGTGCCAGCAGGTACGGGGCGTCGGAGACCCAGTACTTC | CASRYGASETQYF
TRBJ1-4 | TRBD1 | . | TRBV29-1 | TGCAGCGTTTATGACAGGGTTGGTGAAAAACTGTTTTTT | CSVYDRVGEKLFF
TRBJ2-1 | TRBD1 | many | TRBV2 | TGTGCCAGCAGAACCGGGACAGGGTCCCATGAGCAGTTCTTC | CASRTGTGSHEQFF
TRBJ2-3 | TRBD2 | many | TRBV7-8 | TGTGCCAGCCACCGACTAGCGGGTTGGACAGATACGCAGTATTTT | CASHRLAGWTDTQYF
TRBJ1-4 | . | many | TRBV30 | TGTGCCTGGAGTCCCATCGCCTCTGAAAAACTGTTTTTT | CAWSPIASEKLFF